Listed here are 27 T cell receptor beta chains from one sample, sequenced in a study of T-cell reconstitution after alpha-beta-depleted transplantation in children. This sample's TCRbeta library carried unique molecular identifier barcodes. TCRdb recomputed calls from the PCR reads with MiXCR, one row per CDR3 protein. The table has 450,000 to 500,000 distinct CDR3 sequences, approximately 12% seen once. The starting material was PBMCs from the stem cell graft donor, obtained from the stem cell graft. These receptor sequences come from a human donor who donated a stem cell graft to a child with combined immunodeficiency.

This clonotype has only a few counts. The V call is TRBV20-1, the J call TRBJ2-5; D is unclear. This CDR3 contains 14 residues. Germline V lookup: CDR1 DFQATT, CDR2 SNEGSKA (reference sequence). V was clipped by 7 bases and J by 0 bases, with 15 bases between them. This chain's CDR3 is CSVQDGWYQETQYF. Written as DNA, the CDR3 is TGCAGTGTCCAGGACGGATGGTACCAAGAGACCCAGTACTTC.

V usage is TRBV7-9 and J usage is TRBJ2-2, with D perhaps TRBD2 (7 bases). The V gene's germline CDR1 is SEHNR and CDR2 FQNEAQ (reference sequence). V gave up 5 bases and J gave up 4 bases, with 11 bases separating them. This CDR3 contains 14 residues. The CDR3 nucleotides read TGTGCCAGCAGCGCGGGGGCGGTCACCGGGGAGCTGTTTTTT. As protein: CASSAGAVTGELFF.

The V gene is TRBV6-5, the J gene TRBJ1-4; D is ambiguous. Germline lookup yields CDR1 MNHEY and CDR2 SVGAGI. This CDR3 contains 12 residues. Trimming cost V 8 bases and J 7 bases, with 11 bases left between them. The CDR3, as DNA: TGTGCCAGCTGTTCTTCTGGTGAAAAACTGTTTTTT. Its protein product is CASCSSGEKLFF.

V usage is TRBV6-5 and J usage is TRBJ2-2, with 8 bases that match TRBD2. The germline CDR1 and CDR2 sequences are MNHEY and SVGAGI. V shed 2 bases, J shed 4 bases, and the junction held 3 bases outside the gene matches. There are 15 residues in the CDR3. Written as DNA, the CDR3 is TGTGCCAGCAGTTACCGGGGGGGGTTCACCGGGGAGCTGTTTTTT. Its translation: CASSYRGGFTGELFF.

This clonotype occurred many times. The gene calls are TRBV6-1 and TRBJ1-6; 9 nucleotides agree with TRBD1. The CDR3 runs 16 residues. Germline V gene sequence: CDR1 MNHNS, CDR2 SASEGT. The trim removed 5 bases at V and 10 bases at J, leaving 12 bases unmatched. CDR3 sequence: CASSQQGDRVTSPLHF. For the CDR3, the DNA is TGTGCCAGCAGTCAACAAGGGGACAGGGTAACATCACCCCTCCACTTT.

The rearrangement uses TRBV7-8 and TRBJ1-1; D gene unclear. The CDR3 spans 15 residues. Germline V lookup: CDR1 SGHVS, CDR2 FQNEAQ. Trimming shortened V by 0 bases and J by 1 base, and 9 bases separated the two germline ends. CDR3 DNA sequence: TGTGCCAGCAGCTTAGCCCCGTGGGCGAACACTGAAGCTTTCTTT. Translated: CASSLAPWANTEAFF.

There are a few counts of this clonotype. This chain links TRBV7-2 with TRBJ1-5; 8 bases map to TRBD1. This CDR3 has 14 residues. The junction had 3 bases not matched to a gene; V was cut back by 1 base and J by 7 bases. Germline assignment: CDR1 SGHTA and CDR2 FQGNSA. For the CDR3, the DNA is TGTGCCAGCAGCTTAGTGGACAGGGAGCAGCCCCAGCATTTT. Translating it yields CASSLVDREQPQHF.

V is TRBV4-3 and J is TRBJ2-1; D remains unclear. The CDR3 has 16 amino acids. CDR1 and CDR2 (germline): LGHNA, YSLEER. Trimming took off 0 bases at V and 3 bases at J, with 12 bases between the two ends. DNA of the CDR3: TGCGCCAGCAGCCAAGATCAGGCGTCCCTCTACAATGAGCAGTTCTTC. Residues: CASSQDQASLYNEQFF.

This clonotype was recorded a few times. CDR3 amino acids: CASTRFGDRSYGYTF. The CDR3 DNA is TGTGCCAGCACCCGGTTCGGGGATCGTAGCTATGGCTACACCTTC. The chain carries TRBV12-3 or TRBV12-4 and TRBJ1-2, with D unclear. Between the trimmed V and J ends, which lost 7 bases and 4 bases, there was a span of 19 bases. The CDR3 spans 15 residues.

This clonotype was counted ten times or more. The rearrangement links TRBV24-1 to TRBJ2-7; D call uncertain. V was trimmed by 2 bases and J by 3 bases, leaving 10 bases between them. This CDR3 contains 14 residues. Germline V lookup: CDR1 KGHDR, CDR2 SFDVKD. The CDR3 DNA sequence: TGTGCCACCAGTGATTCAGGCGGATACTACGAGCAGTACTTC. Residues: CATSDSGGYYEQYF.

This clonotype has a count of ten or more. The CDR3 spells CASRTTGFPYEQYF. DNA of the CDR3: TGTGCCAGCAGGACAACGGGATTCCCCTACGAGCAGTACTTC. J is TRBJ2-7 and V is TRBV7-2, with a tentative D call TRBD2 (5 bases). V dropped 6 bases and J dropped 2 bases, with 14 bases sitting between them. Germline lookup yields CDR1 SGHTA and CDR2 FQGNSA. The CDR3 is made up of 14 amino acids.

This clonotype was seen a handful of times. The V call is TRBV7-9, the J call TRBJ2-7, with D possibly matching TRBD2 (6 bases). This CDR3 has 17 amino acids. CDR1 is SEHNR and CDR2 is FQNEAQ in the germline V gene (reference sequence). With 5 bases removed from V and 0 bases from J, the gap between germline ends came to 20 bases. CDR3 region: CASSRKGKEGPSYEQYF. The CDR3 DNA is TGTGCCAGCAGCCGTAAGGGGAAGGAGGGGCCCTCCTACGAGCAGTACTTC.

This clonotype occurred a few times. The J gene is TRBJ2-1, the V gene TRBV20-1; 11 positions agree with TRBD2. Germline V gene lookup returns CDR1 DFQATT and CDR2 SNEGSKA (reference sequence). CDR3 length equals 16 residues. With V trimmed by 6 bases and J by 6 bases, 13 bases remained unmatched. This chain's CDR3 is CSAQGRLAGRVNEQFF. The CDR3 region has the DNA TGCAGTGCCCAAGGTCGACTAGCGGGACGAGTCAATGAGCAGTTCTTC.

This chain uses TRBV5-6 with TRBJ2-5; 8 bases fit TRBD2. The CDR3 runs 15 residues. The J segment lost 5 bases and the V segment lost 7 bases, leaving 13 bases of the junction unmatched. Germline CDR1 and CDR2: SGHDT and YYEEEE. CDR3 in amino acids: CASPPGLAGSETQYF. In DNA form, the CDR3 reads TGTGCCAGCCCCCCCGGATTAGCGGGATCGGAGACCCAGTACTTC.

The chain is built from TRBV29-1 and TRBJ2-2; TRBD2 is a possible D gene (6 bases). The CDR3 contains 12 residues. The V gene lost 6 bases and the J gene lost 6 bases, with 11 bases spanning the gap. Germline assignment: CDR1 SQVTM and CDR2 ANQGSEA. CDR3 sequence reads: CSVEGSAGELFF. The CDR3 DNA reads TGCAGCGTGGAGGGGAGCGCCGGGGAGCTGTTTTTT.

This clonotype was picked up a small number of times. The chain recombines TRBV7-2 with TRBJ2-7; D ambiguous. The CDR3 totals 13 residues. V lost 1 base to trimming and J lost 3 bases, with 7 bases between them. CDR1 is SGHTA, CDR2 FQGNSA, per germline. The CDR3 spells CASSLGPFYEQYF. The CDR3 DNA sequence: TGTGCCAGCAGCTTAGGACCGTTCTACGAGCAGTACTTC.

This clonotype turned up a few times. The chain employs TRBV4-3 and TRBJ1-5; TRBD1 is a possible D gene (5 bases). Germline loops: CDR1 LGHNA, CDR2 YSLEER. V shed 1 base and J shed 7 bases, with 14 bases lying between them. This CDR3 comprises 15 residues. The CDR3 region is CASSQVLRRGQPQHF. The CDR3 DNA sequence: TGCGCCAGCAGCCAAGTGTTACGGCGGGGCCAGCCCCAGCATTTT.

There are a few counts of this clonotype. This sequence joins TRBV5-6 and TRBJ2-3; D unresolved. The CDR3 is made up of 14 amino acids. Between the trimmed V and J ends, which lost 3 bases and 1 base, there was a span of 9 bases. CDR1 and CDR2 from the germline V gene are SGHDT and YYEEEE. The DNA for the CDR3 is TGTGCCAGCAGCTCCAAGTATCGCACAGATACGCAGTATTTT. Its translation: CASSSKYRTDTQYF.

This clonotype occurred many times. The gene calls are TRBV6-6 and TRBJ2-2, with 7 nucleotides matching TRBD1. The CDR3 has 13 residues. Germline V gives CDR1 MNHNY, CDR2 SVGAGI (reference sequence). V lost 10 bases to trimming and J lost 3 bases; unmatched junction nucleotides: 5. Here the CDR3 DNA reads TGTGCCAACTCAGGGGGAGACACCGGGGAGCTGTTTTTT. This encodes CANSGGDTGELFF.

For the CDR3, the DNA is TGTGCCAGCAGCTTTCGCCTAGCAGGCGATACGCAGTATTTT. Translating it yields CASSFRLAGDTQYF. The chain recombines TRBV7-9 with TRBJ2-3, with a possible D match to TRBD2 (5 bases). Per germline, CDR1 SEHNR and CDR2 FQNEAQ (reference sequence). The CDR3 is made up of 14 amino acids. The V and J ends lost 3 bases and 6 bases respectively, with 13 bases between them.

Many counts were recorded for this clonotype. The chain is built from TRBV5-1 and TRBJ2-3, with 7 bases aligning to TRBD2. J gave up 2 bases and V 0 bases, and 6 bases lay outside the gene matches. Germline V gene data show CDR1 as SGHRS and CDR2 as YFSETQ. This CDR3 is built from 16 residues. DNA of the CDR3: TGCGCCAGCAGCTTGGTCCTGGGGGGGGACACAGATACGCAGTATTTT. Translating it yields CASSLVLGGDTDTQYF.

This clonotype has a handful of counts. The V gene is TRBV6-2 or TRBV6-3, the J gene TRBJ2-7, with 7 bases that match TRBD1. V trimming: 5 bases; J trimming: 2 bases; junction bases outside the gene matches: 9. The CDR3 is 15 amino acids. Per germline, CDR1 MNHEY and CDR2 SVGEGT. CDR3: CASSLDGQVAYEQYF. CDR3 sequence (DNA): TGTGCCAGCAGTCTTGACGGACAGGTCGCCTACGAGCAGTACTTC.

The CDR3 DNA sequence: TGTGCCAGCAGTCCCGTCTTCGGCGGGATGGCGGAGACCCAGTACTTC. Translation: CASSPVFGGMAETQYF. V gene TRBV28 combines with J gene TRBJ2-5, with TRBD2 as a possible D gene (6 bases). The CDR3 spans 16 residues. V shed 5 bases and J shed 5 bases, with 21 bases lying between them. Germline-derived CDR1 and CDR2 are MDHEN and SYDVKM. Looking up the rest from reference TRBV28 and TRBJ2-5 gives the full variable domain: DVKVTQSSRYLVKRTGEKVFLECVQDMDHENMFWYRQDPGLGLRLIYFSYDVKMKEKGDIPEGYSVSREKKERFSLILESASTNQTSMYLCASSPVFGGMAETQYFGPGTRLLVL.

This clonotype was detected a few times. The rearrangement uses TRBV12-5 and TRBJ1-2; the match to TRBD1 covers 8 bases. Germline V gene data show CDR1 as LGHNT and CDR2 as FRNRAP. The CDR3 length is 13 residues. Germline trimming cut 4 bases from V and 8 bases from J; bases unmatched to any gene: 6. CDR3 region: CASGSQGAWGYTF. CDR3 in DNA: TGTGCTAGTGGTTCTCAGGGGGCATGGGGCTACACCTTC.

This clonotype came up a few times. V usage is TRBV5-8 and J usage is TRBJ2-2; D is uncertain. CDR1 SGHTS and CDR2 YDEGEE come from the germline V gene. The V end lost 4 bases, the J end lost 0 bases, and 10 bases lay between the germline ends. The CDR3 totals 15 residues. The CDR3 nucleotides are TGTGCCAGCAGCCACGGCAGCACGAACACCGGGGAGCTGTTTTTT. It encodes CASSHGSTNTGELFF.

In this sample, this clonotype turned up a few times. This chain uses TRBV6-5 with TRBJ1-3, with D possibly matching TRBD1 (6 bases). V was clipped by 2 bases and J by 3 bases, with 8 bases between them. The CDR3 covers 14 residues. In germline, CDR1 is MNHEY, CDR2 SVGAGI. The DNA for the CDR3 is TGTGCCAGCAGTTACGCAGGGGATGGAAACACCATATATTTT. It codes for CASSYAGDGNTIYF.

The sample holds a few counts of this clonotype. The genes are TRBV5-5 and TRBJ1-2; D perhaps matches TRBD1 (5 bases). Germline CDR1 SGHKS, CDR2 YYEKEE (reference sequence). Trimming left V 4 bases short and J 2 bases short, with 15 bases between. This CDR3 has 15 amino acids. DNA of the CDR3: TGTGCCAGCAGCCCGGGACGCGATTTAAACTATGGCTACACCTTC. Translated, it gives CASSPGRDLNYGYTF.